This T cell receptor beta chain was identified during a study of blood T cell repertoires in COVID-19. Clones were read by immunoSEQ multiplex PCR, and TCRdb kept only the in-frame ones, dropping some. The sample has roughly 410,000 clones; 75% to 90% are singletons. Sequenced material: peripheral blood. The sequence was collected from a woman aged 40 to 50 with COVID-19, enrolled during active disease.

For the CDR3, the DNA is TGCGCCAGCAGCCAAGATGGGACAGCTAATGAAAAACTGTTTTTT. Its translation is CASSQDGTANEKLFF. The chain recombines TRBV4-3 with TRBJ1-4; 7 positions match TRBD1. The CDR3 loop spans 15 amino acids. Germline loops: CDR1 LGHNA, CDR2 YSLEER. V gave up 0 bases and J gave up 3 bases; unmatched junction bases: 1.